These 19 T cell receptor beta chains originate from one sample sequenced in a study of T-cell memory formation after mild COVID-19. TCRdb re-derived calls from the 5' RACE reads in MiXCR, one entry per CDR3 protein. Among roughly 150,000 distinct CDR3 sequences listed, more than 12% were seen once. Material for sequencing was PBMCs or a T cell subset sorted from them (not recorded which). The receptors shown here come from an adult woman who had mild COVID-19 (a few samples of this study predate the infection). Cell type and time point are not known.

The chain recombines TRBV4-2 with TRBJ2-1, with 9 bases matching TRBD2. There are 19 residues in the CDR3. Germline CDR1 reads LGHNA; CDR2 reads YNFKEQ. Losses at the gene ends were 0 bases for V and 0 bases for J; bases not matched to a gene: 9. CDR3 amino acids: CASSQETLAGKLSYNEQFF. CDR3 DNA sequence: TGTGCCAGCAGCCAAGAAACCCTAGCGGGAAAGCTCTCCTACAATGAGCAGTTCTTC.

The chain recombines TRBV5-1 with TRBJ1-5; 7 bases are shared with TRBD1. The CDR3 length is 14 residues. V lost 5 bases to trimming and J lost 5 bases; unmatched junction nucleotides: 7. CDR1 SGHRS and CDR2 YFSETQ come from the germline V gene. CDR3 residues: CASSYRGGDQPQHF. The CDR3, as DNA: TGCGCCAGCAGTTACCGAGGGGGCGATCAGCCCCAGCATTTT.

CDR3 nucleotides: TGTGCCACTAACCCTGACAGACCCCTTGAGGAAGAAAATCAGCCCCAGCATTTT. Its translation is CATNPDRPLEEENQPQHF. The genes are TRBV10-3 and TRBJ1-5; tentatively, D is TRBD1 (5 bases). Germline CDR1 reads ENHRY; CDR2 reads SYGVKD. V shed 10 bases and J shed 4 bases, with 29 bases lying between them. This CDR3 is built from 18 residues.

This clonotype was seen a handful of times. The chain carries TRBV5-4 and TRBJ2-2; a weak D match, TRBD2 (5 bases). The germline gives CDR1 SGHNT, CDR2 YYREEE (reference sequence). The CDR3 spans 15 residues. Trimming removed 0 bases at V and 4 bases at J, with 10 bases between. CDR3 in amino acids: CASSLGSASTGELFF. DNA for the CDR3: TGTGCCAGCAGCTTGGGTAGCGCCTCCACCGGGGAGCTGTTTTTT.

The V call is TRBV5-1, the J call TRBJ2-7, with 9 nucleotides matching TRBD2. This CDR3 is 16 amino acids long. The V gene's germline CDR1 is SGHRS and CDR2 YFSETQ. V shed 0 bases, J shed 0 bases, and the junction held 4 bases outside the gene matches. CDR3 DNA: TGCGCCAGCAGCTTGGCGGCGGGGGGGACCTCCTACGAGCAGTACTTC. Translation gives CASSLAAGGTSYEQYF.

This clonotype was recorded at least ten times. The V gene is TRBV4-1, the J gene TRBJ1-2; tentatively, D is TRBD1 (5 bases). The V gene lost 4 bases and the J gene lost 9 bases, with 18 bases spanning the gap. The V gene's germline CDR1 is MGHRA and CDR2 YSYEKL. This CDR3 spans 14 amino acids. The CDR3: CASSPGPATGSYTF. CDR3 nucleotide sequence: TGCGCCAGCAGCCCGGGGCCGGCGACTGGGAGCTACACCTTC.

This clonotype turned up a few times. This chain joins TRBV25-1 and TRBJ1-1; a possible D gene is TRBD1 (5 bases). Germline V gene sequence: CDR1 MGHDK, CDR2 SYGVNS. CDR3 length: 15 residues. V was cut by 1 base and J by 2 bases, with 11 bases left in between. The CDR3 protein is CASSEWGRENTEAFF. The CDR3 DNA reads as TGTGCCAGCAGTGAATGGGGCAGGGAAAACACTGAAGCTTTCTTT. The full variable domain, in which reference TRBV25-1 and TRBJ1-1 provide the parts outside the CDR3, is EADIYQTPRYLVIGTGKKITLECSQTMGHDKMYWYQQDPGMELHLIHYSYGVNSTEKGDLSSESTVSRIRTEHFPLTLESARPSHTSQYLCASSEWGRENTEAFFGQGTRLTVV.

This clonotype was picked up a small number of times. The chain couples TRBV7-9 to TRBJ1-6; 8 bases line up with TRBD1. The CDR3 is 16 residues long. V lost 0 bases and J lost 6; bases outside the gene matches: 4. CDR1 is SEHNR and CDR2 is FQNEAQ in the germline V gene (reference sequence). The CDR3 DNA reads as TGTGCCAGCAGCTTAGCGCGGACAGGGCTTAATTCACCCCTCCACTTT. It codes for CASSLARTGLNSPLHF.

The DNA of the CDR3 is TGTGCCAGCAGCTTAGCCAGGGGCGTGAACACTGAAGCTTTCTTT. The encoded protein is CASSLARGVNTEAFF. This chain connects TRBV11-2 to TRBJ1-1, with D perhaps TRBD1 (6 bases). Germline CDR1 SGHAT, CDR2 FQNNGV. The CDR3 is made up of 15 amino acids. Trimming stripped 1 base from V and 0 bases from J, with 9 bases between.

The chain joins TRBV5-6 to TRBJ1-2; weak D call: TRBD1 (5 bases). This CDR3 contains 14 residues. V was clipped by 2 bases and J by 6 bases, with 14 bases between them. Germline CDR1 reads SGHDT; CDR2 reads YYEEEE. The CDR3, as DNA: TGTGCCAGCAGCTTCAGGGAGAGGGAGGATGGCTACACCTTC. Its protein is CASSFREREDGYTF.

This clonotype was counted a few times. The V call is TRBV9, the J call TRBJ2-2; tentatively, D is TRBD2 (5 bases). This CDR3 is built from 15 residues. Germline V gene data show CDR1 as SGDLS and CDR2 as YYNGEE. Trimming removed 0 bases from V and 12 bases from J, with 18 bases in between. The CDR3 loop is CASSVGEHLRAKLFF. CDR3 bases: TGTGCCAGCAGCGTAGGGGAGCACCTCCGTGCGAAGCTGTTTTTT.

This clonotype was seen only once. The chain joins TRBV3-1 to TRBJ1-2; 7 bases match TRBD1. Looked up from germline, CDR1 is LGHDT and CDR2 is YNNKEL (reference sequence). Unmatched junction bases numbered 9, after V lost 0 bases and J lost 2 bases. CDR3 size: 17 residues. CDR3 bases: TGTGCCAGCAGCCAAGATACAACAGGGGATTGGAACTATGGCTACACCTTC. It encodes CASSQDTTGDWNYGYTF.

The chain employs TRBV6-2 or TRBV6-3 and TRBJ2-7; 10 bases match TRBD1. The CDR3 is made up of 15 amino acids. The ends lost 4 bases at V and 5 bases at J; junction bases unmatched: 8. Germline values: CDR1 MNHEY, CDR2 SVGEGT. This CDR3 reads CASSLRDRGRDEQYF. CDR3 in DNA: TGTGCCAGCAGTTTACGGGACAGGGGACGGGACGAGCAGTACTTC.

This clonotype was observed at least ten times. The rearrangement links TRBV6-5 to TRBJ2-3, with D hard to call. Germline V gene lookup returns CDR1 MNHEY and CDR2 SVGAGI. Trimming cost V 6 bases and J 4 bases, with 8 bases left between them. There are 12 residues in the CDR3. The CDR3 sequence is CASSPGADTQYF. CDR3 sequence (DNA): TGTGCCAGCAGCCCTGGCGCAGATACGCAGTATTTT.

This clonotype was picked up a small number of times. The gene calls are TRBV7-9 and TRBJ1-2, with a possible D match to TRBD1 (5 bases). Germline V gives CDR1 SEHNR, CDR2 FQNEAQ (reference sequence). V gave up 1 base and J gave up 0 bases, with 12 bases separating them. The CDR3 sequence is 16 residues long. For the CDR3, the DNA is TGTGCCAGCAGCTTAGATGTAGGGGCACCTAACTATGGCTACACCTTC. Amino acid sequence: CASSLDVGAPNYGYTF.

This clonotype was found many times. The genes are TRBV7-2 and TRBJ2-5, with D unclear. V was clipped by 4 bases and J by 2 bases, with 5 bases between them. The germline V gene encodes CDR1 SGHTA and CDR2 FQGNSA. The CDR3 runs to 12 residues. CDR3 sequence reads: CASSSLQETQYF. In DNA form, the CDR3 reads TGTGCCAGCAGCTCGCTGCAAGAGACCCAGTACTTC.

Only a few counts were recorded for this clonotype. This chain joins TRBV29-1 and TRBJ2-7, with 7 bases fitting TRBD1. Germline trimming cut 6 bases from V and 2 bases from J; bases unmatched to any gene: 7. The CDR3 spans 13 residues. Germline V gives CDR1 SQVTM, CDR2 ANQGSEA. The CDR3 region is CSVVGTETYEQYF. In nucleotides, the CDR3 is TGCAGCGTAGTCGGGACAGAAACCTACGAGCAGTACTTC.

This clonotype appeared a few times. V usage is TRBV7-7 and J usage is TRBJ2-7, with TRBD1 matching over 11 bases. The germline V gene has CDR1 SSHAT and CDR2 FNYEAQ (reference sequence). Trimming took 6 bases from V and 5 from J; bases not matched to a gene: 3. CDR3 length: 13 amino acids. This CDR3 is CASSRDRGDEQYF. DNA for the CDR3: TGTGCCAGCAGTCGGGACAGGGGGGACGAGCAGTACTTC.

The J gene is TRBJ2-3, the V gene TRBV7-3; 8 nucleotides match TRBD2. The length of the CDR3 is 14 residues. J was trimmed by 2 bases and V by 8 bases; bases with no gene match: 6. The germline gives CDR1 SGHTA, CDR2 FQGTGA. The CDR3 nucleotides read TGTGCCAGCGGCCTAGCGGGTATCACAGATACGCAGTATTTT. It specifies CASGLAGITDTQYF.